These 26 T cell receptor beta chains originate from one sample sequenced in a study of graft-versus-host responses after intestinal transplantation. Graft tissue was processed to release intraepithelial and lamina propria lymphocytes. Sequencing used immunoSEQ multiplex PCR; TCRdb keeps in-frame clones, though not all of them. The sample includes more than 30,000 clones, roughly 87% of them seen just once. The specimen comprised ileum tissue, sampled almost 210 days after intestinal transplant. The receptors shown here come from a human patient who received an intestinal transplant, so some T cells may come from the graft donor.

This clone was seen once. The chain carries TRBV7-2 and TRBJ2-1; D is possibly TRBD1 (5 bases). V lost 3 bases and J lost 4, with 13 bases in between. The germline V gene has CDR1 SGHTA and CDR2 FQGNSA. CDR3 length equals 15 residues. CDR3: CASSFRGGQYNEQFF. CDR3 coding DNA: TGTGCCAGCAGCTTTAGGGGTGGGCAGTACAATGAGCAGTTCTTC.

This chain uses TRBV28 with TRBJ2-7; a weak D match, TRBD2 (5 bases). This CDR3 has 15 residues. Germline V CDR1 and CDR2: MDHEN, SYDVKM. The V end was cut by 3 bases, the J end by 8 bases, with 20 bases between. The CDR3 DNA is TGTGCCAGCAGTTTCAGCCTCCCGCGGACCGGGAAGCAGTACTTC. Translating it yields CASSFSLPRTGKQYF.

The J gene is TRBJ1-1, the V gene TRBV5-5; D is unclear. V lost 0 bases, J lost 4 bases, and 16 bases lay in between. CDR1 SGHKS and CDR2 YYEKEE come from the germline V gene (reference sequence). The CDR3 has 16 residues. For the CDR3, the DNA is TGTGCCAGCAGCTTGGCGGGTATGGGGATTAGCACTGAAGCTTTCTTT. It specifies CASSLAGMGISTEAFF.

The chain combines TRBV28 with TRBJ2-1; 9 bases match TRBD1. This CDR3 is built from 15 residues. The germline V gene encodes CDR1 MDHEN and CDR2 SYDVKM. Trimming took 6 bases from V and 3 from J; bases not matched to a gene: 6. In DNA form, the CDR3 reads TGTGCCAGCAGATCGGGACAGGGAAGCTACAATGAGCAGTTCTTC. It translates to CASRSGQGSYNEQFF. Variable domain in full (rest from reference TRBV28 and TRBJ2-1): DVKVTQSSRYLVKRTGEKVFLECVQDMDHENMFWYRQDPGLGLRLIYFSYDVKMKEKGDIPEGYSVSREKKERFSLILESASTNQTSMYLCASRSGQGSYNEQFFGPGTRLTVL.

This clone was picked up one time. This rearrangement joins TRBV10-3 to TRBJ2-7; tentatively, D is TRBD1 or TRBD2 (5 bases each). The CDR3 length is 13 residues. CDR1 is ENHRY, CDR2 SYGVKD, per germline. Trimming stripped 6 bases from V and 2 bases from J, with 11 bases between. The CDR3 loop reads CAIRGDGAYEQYF. In nucleotides, the CDR3 is TGTGCCATCAGGGGGGACGGGGCCTACGAGCAGTACTTC.

V usage is TRBV7-9 and J usage is TRBJ1-3; D gene ambiguous. Germline V lookup: CDR1 SEHNR, CDR2 FQNEAQ (reference sequence). V lost 5 bases to trimming and J lost 2 bases, with 13 bases between them. This CDR3 region has 15 residues. The CDR3 nucleotides read TGTGCCAGCAGCGCTCCGGGAGAACCTGGAAACACCATATATTTT. It is translated as CASSAPGEPGNTIYF. Combining the CDR3 with reference TRBV7-9 and TRBJ1-3 gives the whole variable domain DTGVSQNPRHKITKRGQNVTFRCDPISEHNRLYWYRQTLGQGPEFLTYFQNEAQLEKSRLLSDRFSAERPKGSFSTLEIQRTEQGDSAMYLCASSAPGEPGNTIYFGEGSWLTVV.

V and J are TRBV5-8 and TRBJ1-5; no clear D gene. The germline gives CDR1 SGHTS, CDR2 YDEGEE. V shed 4 bases and J shed 2 bases, with 16 bases lying between them. This CDR3 contains 16 residues. The CDR3 bases are TGTGCCAGCAGCCCCCCCGGAGGGAATGGCAATCAGCCCCAGCATTTT. Amino acid sequence: CASSPPGGNGNQPQHF.

The gene calls are TRBV2 and TRBJ1-1, with D unclear. Germline lookup yields CDR1 SNHLY and CDR2 FYNNEI. The CDR3 contains 15 residues. Trimming stripped 5 bases from V and 1 base from J, with 14 bases between. Here the CDR3 reads CASSLKSGSNTEAFF. Here the CDR3 DNA reads TGTGCCAGCAGTTTAAAATCGGGGTCGAACACTGAAGCTTTCTTT.

The chain couples TRBV6-5 to TRBJ2-5; 8 bases are a match to TRBD2. Germline-derived CDR1 and CDR2 are MNHEY and SVGAGI. The CDR3 extends over 14 amino acids. Unmatched junction bases numbered 4, after V lost 5 bases and J lost 2 bases. For the CDR3, the DNA is TGTGCCAGCAGTCGGGGCGGGGGGCAAGAGACCCAGTACTTC. Its protein product is CASSRGGGQETQYF.

The chain joins TRBV5-5 to TRBJ1-3; D possibly corresponds to TRBD1 (5 bases). The V gene's germline CDR1 is SGHKS and CDR2 YYEKEE (reference sequence). Trimming took 3 bases from V and 1 from J, leaving 26 bases between them. The CDR3 is 20 residues long. The CDR3 protein is CASSSRDWGLPIPSGNTIYF. The CDR3 region has the DNA TGTGCCAGCAGCTCCAGGGACTGGGGCCTCCCCATTCCATCTGGAAACACCATATATTTT.

The chain employs TRBV5-3 and TRBJ2-1, with 13 bases fitting TRBD2. TRBV5-3 is filed as an ORF, its function uncertain. The CDR3 has 16 residues. V was clipped by 4 bases and J by 7 bases; unmatched bases: 8. CDR3 region: CARSPPVGLAGNEQFF. The CDR3, as DNA: TGTGCCAGAAGCCCACCGGTGGGACTAGCGGGAAATGAGCAGTTCTTC.

The rearrangement uses TRBV7-9 and TRBJ2-5; weak D call: TRBD1 (5 bases). This CDR3 is 16 amino acids long. V lost 5 bases to trimming and J lost 1 base, with 17 bases between them. Germline assignment: CDR1 SEHNR and CDR2 FQNEAQ (reference sequence). The CDR3 spells CASSPRGRASQETQYF. CDR3 nucleotide sequence: TGTGCCAGCAGCCCACGTGGCAGGGCCTCCCAAGAGACCCAGTACTTC.

The V gene is TRBV5-1, the J gene TRBJ2-7; the match to TRBD1 covers 10 bases. CDR3 length: 14 amino acids. In germline, CDR1 is SGHRS, CDR2 YFSETQ. Trimming took 2 bases from V and 5 from J; bases not matched to a gene: 4. CDR3 DNA: TGCGCCAGCAGCTTCGGGACAGGGGAGGACGAGCAGTACTTC. Translating it yields CASSFGTGEDEQYF.

The rearrangement joins TRBV18 to TRBJ2-2, with 7 bases lining up with TRBD2. V lost 5 bases to trimming and J lost 3 bases; unmatched junction nucleotides: 3. The CDR3 runs 14 residues. Germline assignment: CDR1 KGHSH and CDR2 LQKENI. CDR3 sequence reads: CASSAGVDTGELFF. For the CDR3, the DNA is TGTGCCAGCTCAGCGGGGGTGGACACCGGGGAGCTGTTTTTT. The whole variable domain, filled in from reference TRBV18 and TRBJ2-2, reads NAGVMQNPRHLVRRRGQEARLRCSPMKGHSHVYWYRQLPEEGLKFMVYLQKENIIDESGMPKERFSAEFPKEGPSILRIQQVVRGDSAAYFCASSAGVDTGELFFGEGSRLTVL.

The chain links TRBV5-1 to TRBJ2-7; TRBD2 matches 10 bases. Germline V gene lookup returns CDR1 SGHRS and CDR2 YFSETQ. The V gene end was trimmed by 0 bases and the J gene end by 3 bases; junction bases not matched to a gene: 3. There are 15 residues in the CDR3. The CDR3 coding sequence is TGCGCCAGCAGCTTGGAGCGGGAGGGCCTCTACGAGCAGTACTTC. Translation: CASSLEREGLYEQYF.

The genes are TRBV7-8 and TRBJ2-5, with D unclear. The CDR3 consists of 14 residues. The V end lost 1 base, the J end lost 2 bases, and 8 bases lay between the germline ends. Germline values: CDR1 SGHVS, CDR2 FQNEAQ. The CDR3 is CASSLVVEQETQYF. The CDR3, as DNA: TGTGCCAGCAGCTTAGTTGTGGAACAAGAGACCCAGTACTTC. Based on the CDR3 plus reference TRBV7-8 and TRBJ2-5, the full variable domain is GAGVSQSPRYKVAKRGQDVALRCDPISGHVSLFWYQQALGQGPEFLTYFQNEAQLDKSGLPSDRFFAERPEGSVSTLKIQRTQQEDSAVYLCASSLVVEQETQYFGPGTRLLVL.

The chain is built from TRBV2 and TRBJ2-1; 11 bases agree with TRBD2. CDR1 and CDR2 from the germline V gene are SNHLY and FYNNEI. V lost 3 bases to trimming and J lost 9 bases; unmatched junction nucleotides: 10. The CDR3 length is 16 residues. CDR3 bases: TGTGCCAGCAGTGAGAGGGTAGCGGGGGGGTTGAGTGAGCAGTTCTTC. Its protein product is CASSERVAGGLSEQFF.

V and J are TRBV19 and TRBJ2-4; TRBD2 agrees at 8 bases. The CDR3 covers 14 residues. Losses at the gene ends were 6 bases for V and 7 bases for J; bases not matched to a gene: 8. CDR1 and CDR2 (germline): LNHDA, SQIVND (reference sequence). The CDR3 is CASRPGTGGNIQYF. CDR3 nucleotides: TGTGCCAGTAGACCTGGTACGGGGGGGAACATTCAGTACTTC.

The J gene is TRBJ2-5, the V gene TRBV10-3; weak D call: TRBD2 (6 bases). V dropped 2 bases and J dropped 4 bases, with 17 bases sitting between them. The germline gives CDR1 ENHRY, CDR2 SYGVKD. CDR3 length: 16 amino acids. The CDR3 reads CAISEGGAYSGETQYF. CDR3 DNA: TGTGCCATCAGTGAGGGAGGGGCATACTCGGGAGAGACCCAGTACTTC.

The rearrangement joins TRBV2 to TRBJ2-1, with unresolved D. This CDR3 region has 12 residues. Trimming removed 4 bases at V and 6 bases at J, with 7 bases between. Germline assignment: CDR1 SNHLY and CDR2 FYNNEI. The CDR3 here is CASSGTSNEQFF. For the CDR3, the DNA is TGTGCCAGCAGTGGGACCAGCAATGAGCAGTTCTTC.

The chain couples TRBV10-3 to TRBJ2-3; 8 positions match TRBD2. V was clipped by 8 bases and J by 5 bases; unmatched bases: 6. Germline CDR1 is ENHRY and CDR2 is SYGVKD. The CDR3 runs 13 residues. The chain's CDR3 is CAIYNGGGDTQYF. The CDR3 region has the DNA TGTGCCATCTATAACGGGGGGGGAGATACGCAGTATTTT.

The chain joins TRBV7-9 to TRBJ2-1, with D perhaps given as TRBD1 or TRBD2 (6 bases each). The CDR3 loop spans 17 amino acids. Germline CDR1 reads SEHNR; CDR2 reads FQNEAQ (reference sequence). V shed 5 bases and J shed 9 bases, with 26 bases lying between them. CDR3 in amino acids: CASSPSVSSKGGSEQFF. The CDR3 bases are TGTGCCAGCAGCCCATCGGTTAGCTCGAAGGGGGGCAGTGAGCAGTTCTTC.

This chain uses TRBV28 with TRBJ1-6, with D possibly TRBD1 on 5 matching bases. Per the germline V gene, CDR1 is MDHEN and CDR2 is SYDVKM. There are 14 residues in the CDR3. V lost 7 bases and J 5 bases, leaving 12 bases between the germline ends. CDR3 residues: CASKRDGNNSPLHF. The CDR3 DNA reads as TGTGCCAGCAAGAGGGACGGAAATAATTCACCCCTCCACTTT.

V is TRBV6-8 and J is TRBJ1-5; D perhaps matches TRBD1 (5 bases). Trimming pared 2 bases from V and 3 bases from J, leaving 11 bases between. This CDR3 spans 15 amino acids. Germline loops: CDR1 MNHGY, CDR2 SAAAGT. The CDR3 nucleotides read TGTGCCAGCAGTTACGGGGGGACCTCCAATCAGCCCCAGCATTTT. It specifies CASSYGGTSNQPQHF.

The V call is TRBV25-1, the J call TRBJ2-3; possible D gene TRBD1, 5 bases. With 2 bases removed from V and 7 bases from J, the gap between germline ends came to 10 bases. Germline loops: CDR1 MGHDK, CDR2 SYGVNS. This CDR3 has 13 amino acids. CDR3 nucleotide sequence: TGTGCCAGCAGTGAACAGGGTGAATATACGCAGTATTTT. Translated, it gives CASSEQGEYTQYF.

The V call is TRBV10-3, the J call TRBJ2-5; a possible D gene is TRBD2 (7 bases). CDR1 is ENHRY, CDR2 SYGVKD, per germline. The CDR3 sequence is 14 residues long. The V gene lost 3 bases and the J gene lost 4 bases, with 12 bases spanning the gap. The chain's CDR3 is CAISEQGGPETQYF. DNA for the CDR3: TGTGCCATCAGTGAACAGGGAGGGCCAGAGACCCAGTACTTC.